These 5 T cell receptor beta chains originate from one sample sequenced in a study of cytotoxic CD8 clonotypes in ibrutinib-treated CLL. Sequenced by immunoSEQ multiplex PCR; TCRdb stores in-frame clones only, minus some. In the table there are about 140,000 clones, 85% to 95% of which are singletons. Source: PBMCs, taken after 12 months of ibrutinib treatment. Receptor source: a human donor with chronic lymphocytic leukemia.

This clone has a single count. Different DNA sequences within this sample yield the same CDR3. The chain links TRBV6-5 to TRBJ2-5; 9 bases match TRBD2. The germline gives CDR1 MNHEY, CDR2 SVGAGI. This CDR3 has 13 residues. Germline trimming cut 6 bases from V and 3 bases from J; bases unmatched to any gene: 2. The CDR3 coding sequence is TGTGCCAGCAGACGACTAGCGGAAGAGACCCAGTACTTC. Translation: CASRRLAEETQYF.

The chain carries TRBV19 and TRBJ1-5, with 7 bases aligning to TRBD1. CDR1 is LNHDA and CDR2 is SQIVND in the germline V gene (reference sequence). The length of the CDR3 is 16 residues. J lost 7 bases, V lost 6 bases, and 15 bases had no gene match. The CDR3 here is CASRNVRTGSNQPQHF. DNA of the CDR3: TGTGCCAGTAGGAATGTACGGACAGGCAGTAACCAGCCCCAGCATTTT. The variable domain in full, completed from reference TRBV19 and TRBJ1-5, reads DGGITQSPKYLFRKEGQNVTLSCEQNLNHDAMYWYRQDPGQGLRLIYYSQIVNDFQKGDIAEGYSVSREKKESFPLTVTSAQKNPTAFYLCASRNVRTGSNQPQHFGDGTRLSIL.

CDR3 region: CASSVGTSAQETQYF. In DNA form, the CDR3 reads TGTGCCAGCAGCGTTGGGACTAGCGCCCAAGAGACCCAGTACTTC. The chain is built from TRBV9 and TRBJ2-5, with TRBD2 matching 10 bases. CDR3 size: 15 residues. Unmatched junction bases numbered 2, after V lost 2 bases and J lost 1 base. Germline CDR1 SGDLS, CDR2 YYNGEE.

This clone came up once. The V and J genes are TRBV28 and TRBJ1-1; D gene uncertain. This CDR3 spans 13 amino acids. The germline gives CDR1 MDHEN, CDR2 SYDVKM. V lost 5 bases and J 1 base, leaving 8 bases between the germline ends. This chain's CDR3 is CASSDPGNTEAFF. For the CDR3, the DNA is TGTGCCAGCAGTGATCCCGGGAACACTGAAGCTTTCTTT.

This sequence joins TRBV7-2 and TRBJ1-2; no clear D. Germline CDR1 and CDR2: SGHTA and FQGNSA. V dropped 5 bases and J dropped 8 bases, with 27 bases sitting between them. This CDR3 has 17 amino acids. DNA of the CDR3: TGTGCCAGCAGCCCTGCGCCCCCGGGATTCGACGATGACGGCTACACCTTC. As protein: CASSPAPPGFDDDGYTF. Using reference TRBV7-2 and TRBJ1-2 for the parts outside the CDR3, the full variable domain is GAGVSQSPSNKVTEKGKDVELRCDPISGHTALYWYRQSLGQGLEFLIYFQGNSAPDKSGLPSDRFSAERTGGSVSTLTIQRTQQEDSAVYLCASSPAPPGFDDDGYTFGSGTRLTVV.